The next 4 T cell receptor beta chains were all read from a single sample in a study of blood T cell repertoires in COVID-19. Repertoires were generated with immunoSEQ multiplex PCR, while TCRdb's copy carries only in-frame clones and drops some. Of 100,000 to 150,000 clones in the sample, 82% were seen once. The specimen sequenced was peripheral blood. All receptors derive from a human donor in a cohort sampled during active COVID-19.

This chain joins TRBV13 and TRBJ2-1; 9 nucleotides align to TRBD2. The CDR3 has 15 residues. With 4 bases clipped from V and 8 bases from J, the junction kept 9 bases outside the gene matches. The germline CDR1 and CDR2 sequences are PRHDT and FYEKMQ (reference sequence). CDR3 sequence reads: CASSSLAGKGDEQFF. The CDR3 region has the DNA TGTGCCAGCAGCTCCCTAGCGGGAAAGGGGGATGAGCAGTTCTTC.

The chain uses TRBV5-8 and TRBJ2-6; D is undetermined. This CDR3 is 12 amino acids long. Germline V gene lookup returns CDR1 SGHTS and CDR2 YDEGEE. Between the trimmed V and J ends, which lost 4 bases and 6 bases, there was a span of 5 bases. CDR3 sequence: CASSPVANVLTF. As DNA, the CDR3 is TGTGCCAGCAGCCCGGTGGCCAACGTCCTGACTTTC.

The rearrangement uses TRBV9 and TRBJ2-5; weak D call: TRBD2 (5 bases). In germline, CDR1 is SGDLS, CDR2 YYNGEE. This CDR3 region has 13 residues. With 0 bases removed from V and 2 bases from J, the gap between germline ends came to 5 bases. The CDR3 DNA reads TGTGCCAGCAGCGTAGCGGGGCAAGAGACCCAGTACTTC. It translates to CASSVAGQETQYF.

The chain recombines TRBV29-1 with TRBJ1-2, with 10 positions matching TRBD1. Germline V gene data show CDR1 as SQVTM and CDR2 as ANQGSEA. The CDR3 contains 13 residues. Trimming at V came to 1 base and at J to 8 bases, leaving 4 bases not matched to a gene. DNA for the CDR3: TGCAGCGTTGAAGCGGGGACAGGGGTGGGCTACACCTTC. Translated, it gives CSVEAGTGVGYTF. Full variable domain (missing parts from reference TRBV29-1 and TRBJ1-2): SAVISQKPSRDICQRGTSLTIQCQVDSQVTMMFWYRQQPGQSLTLIATANQGSEATYESGFVIDKFPISRPNLTFSTLTVSNMSPEDSSIYLCSVEAGTGVGYTFGSGTRLTVV.